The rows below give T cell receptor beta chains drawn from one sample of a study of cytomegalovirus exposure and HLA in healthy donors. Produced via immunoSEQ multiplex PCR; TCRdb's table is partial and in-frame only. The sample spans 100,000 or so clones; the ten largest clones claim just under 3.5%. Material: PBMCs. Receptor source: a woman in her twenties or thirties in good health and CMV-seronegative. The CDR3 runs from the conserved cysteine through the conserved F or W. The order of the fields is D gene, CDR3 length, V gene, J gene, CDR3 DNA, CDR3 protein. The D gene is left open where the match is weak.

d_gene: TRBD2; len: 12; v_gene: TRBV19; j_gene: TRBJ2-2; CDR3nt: TGCGCGGCGGGGGGGGACACCGGGGAGCTGTTTTTT; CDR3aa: CAAGGDTGELFF
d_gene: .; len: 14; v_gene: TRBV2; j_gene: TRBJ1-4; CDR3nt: TGTGCCAGCAGTGAAAACAGGGCCAATGAAAAACTGTTTTTT; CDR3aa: CASSENRANEKLFF
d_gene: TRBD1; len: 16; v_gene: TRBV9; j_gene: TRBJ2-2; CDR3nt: TGTGCCAGCAGTGAGACCGGGACAGAGGGCACCGGGGAGCTGTTTTTT; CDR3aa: CASSETGTEGTGELFF
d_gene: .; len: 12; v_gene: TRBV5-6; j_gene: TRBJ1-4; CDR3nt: TGTGCCAGCAACTTGGGGAGTGAAAAACTGTTTTTT; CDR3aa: CASNLGSEKLFF
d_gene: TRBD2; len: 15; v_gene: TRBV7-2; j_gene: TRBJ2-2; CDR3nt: TGTGCCAGCAGCGCACTAGCGGGAGAGACCGGGGAGCTGTTTTTT; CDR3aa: CASSALAGETGELFF
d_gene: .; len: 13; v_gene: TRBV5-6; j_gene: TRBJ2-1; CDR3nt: TGTGCCAGCAGCGATACAGGGTTCAATGAGCAGTTCTTC; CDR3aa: CASSDTGFNEQFF
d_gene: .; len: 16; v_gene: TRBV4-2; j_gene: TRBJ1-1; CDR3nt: TGTGCCAGCAGCCCCCAAGCCGGACACCGGAACACTGAGGCTTTCTTT; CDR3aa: CASSPQAGHRNTEAFF
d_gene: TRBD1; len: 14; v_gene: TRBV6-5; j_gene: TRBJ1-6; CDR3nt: TGTGCCAGCAGAAACAGGGGCGGAAATTCACCCCTCCACTTT; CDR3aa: CASRNRGGNSPLHF
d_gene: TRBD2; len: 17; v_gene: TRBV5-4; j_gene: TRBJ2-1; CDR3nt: TGTGCCAGCAGCCTCCCGGGAGGGGGGGGCTCCTACAATGAGCAGTTCTTC; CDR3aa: CASSLPGGGGSYNEQFF
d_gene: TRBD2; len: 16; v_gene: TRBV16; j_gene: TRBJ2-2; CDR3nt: TGTGCCAGCAGCCAATGGCGGGAGAGGGCGTCCGGGGAGCTGTTTTTT; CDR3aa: CASSQWRERASGELFF
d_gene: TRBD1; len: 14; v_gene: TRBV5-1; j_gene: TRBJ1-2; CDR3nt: TGCGCCAGCAGCTTCGGACAGGGCCACTATGGCTACACCTTC; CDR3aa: CASSFGQGHYGYTF
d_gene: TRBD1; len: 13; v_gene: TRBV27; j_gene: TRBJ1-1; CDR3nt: TGTGCCAGCAGTTGGGACAGGAGTACTGAAGCTTTCTTT; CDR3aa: CASSWDRSTEAFF
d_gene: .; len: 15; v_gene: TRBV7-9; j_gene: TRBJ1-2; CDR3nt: TGTGCCAGCAGCTTAGGGGCCGAACTTTTCTATGGCTACACCTTC; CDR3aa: CASSLGAELFYGYTF
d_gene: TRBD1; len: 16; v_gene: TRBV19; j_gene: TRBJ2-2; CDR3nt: TGTGCCAGTAGATACCCAAGACAGGGGGCTGTCGGGGAGCTGTTTTTT; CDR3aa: CASRYPRQGAVGELFF
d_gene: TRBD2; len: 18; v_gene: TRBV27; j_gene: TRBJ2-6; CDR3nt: TGTGCCAGCAGCTCCGGGACTAGCGGGTTCTCTGGGGCCAACGTCCTGACTTTC; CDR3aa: CASSSGTSGFSGANVLTF
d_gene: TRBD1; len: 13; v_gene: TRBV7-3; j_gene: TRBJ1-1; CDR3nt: TGTGCCAGCAGCTTGACAGGGAGAACTGAAGCTTTCTTT; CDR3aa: CASSLTGRTEAFF
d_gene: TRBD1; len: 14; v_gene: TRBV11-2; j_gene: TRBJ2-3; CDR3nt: TGTGCCAGCAGCTCAGTGACAGGGACAGATACGCAGTATTTT; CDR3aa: CASSSVTGTDTQYF
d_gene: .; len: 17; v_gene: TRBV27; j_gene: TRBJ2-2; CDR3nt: TGTGCCAGCAGTTTATGGGTAGCCTCATCGAACACCGGGGAGCTGTTTTTT; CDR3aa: CASSLWVASSNTGELFF
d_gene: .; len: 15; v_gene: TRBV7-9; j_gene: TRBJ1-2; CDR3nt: TGTGCCAGCAGCTTAGGGGGGCCCCCCTACTATGGCTACACCTTC; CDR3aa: CASSLGGPPYYGYTF
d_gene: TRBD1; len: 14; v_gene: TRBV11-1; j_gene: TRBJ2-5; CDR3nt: TGTGCCAGCACAAACGCGGACAGGGGGGTTCCCCAGTACTTC; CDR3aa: CASTNADRGVPQYF
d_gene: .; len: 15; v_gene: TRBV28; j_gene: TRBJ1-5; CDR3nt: TGTGCCAGCAGTTTGCCGACAGGAGTCAATCAGCCCCAGCATTTT; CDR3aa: CASSLPTGVNQPQHF
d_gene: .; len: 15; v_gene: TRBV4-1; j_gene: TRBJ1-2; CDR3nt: TGCGCCAGCAGCCAACCCGGGACTTCGAGCCCCGGCTACACCTTC; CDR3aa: CASSQPGTSSPGYTF
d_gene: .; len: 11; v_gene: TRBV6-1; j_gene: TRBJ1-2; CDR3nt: TGTGCCAGCAGCCATAACAGAGGCTACACCTTC; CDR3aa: CASSHNRGYTF
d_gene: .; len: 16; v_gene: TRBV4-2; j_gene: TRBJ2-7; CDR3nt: TGTGCCAGCAGCCAAGAAGGGTTAGGGGTCGTCGGCGAGCAGTACTTC; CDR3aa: CASSQEGLGVVGEQYF
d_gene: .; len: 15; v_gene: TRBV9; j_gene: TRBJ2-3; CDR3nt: TGTGCCAGCAGCGTTGAGGCGGGCTACACAGATACGCAGTATTTT; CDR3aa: CASSVEAGYTDTQYF
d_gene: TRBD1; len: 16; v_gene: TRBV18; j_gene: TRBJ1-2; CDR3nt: TGTGCCAGCTCATCTTCACGGACCGGGACAGGGGATGGCTACACCTTC; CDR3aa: CASSSSRTGTGDGYTF
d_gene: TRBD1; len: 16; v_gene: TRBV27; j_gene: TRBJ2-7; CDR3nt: TGTGCCAGCAGTTTCTATCGCGGGACAGGGGTGTACGAGCAGTACTTC; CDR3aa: CASSFYRGTGVYEQYF
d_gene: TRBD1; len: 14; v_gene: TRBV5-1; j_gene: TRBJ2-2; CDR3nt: TGCGCCAGCAGCGCCGGGACAGACACCGGGGAGCTGTTTTTT; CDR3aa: CASSAGTDTGELFF
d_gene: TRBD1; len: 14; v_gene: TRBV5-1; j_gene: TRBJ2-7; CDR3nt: TGCGCCAGCAGCCCCGGACAGGAAAGGATCGAGCAGTACTTC; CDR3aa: CASSPGQERIEQYF
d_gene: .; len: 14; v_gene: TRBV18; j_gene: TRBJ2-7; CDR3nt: TGTGCCAGCTCACCGGACACCTACTCCTACGAGCAGTACTTC; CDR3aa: CASSPDTYSYEQYF
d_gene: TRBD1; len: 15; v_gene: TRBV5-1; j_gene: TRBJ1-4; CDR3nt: TGCGCCAGCAGCTCTTACAGGGGAACGGATGAAAAACTGTTTTTT; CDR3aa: CASSSYRGTDEKLFF
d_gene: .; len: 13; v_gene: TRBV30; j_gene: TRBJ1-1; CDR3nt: TGTGCCTGGAGTGGGGCGGGGAACACTGAAGCTTTCTTT; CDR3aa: CAWSGAGNTEAFF
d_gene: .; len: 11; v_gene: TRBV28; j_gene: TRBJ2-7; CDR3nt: TGTGCCAGCAGTTCCTACTACGAGCAGTACTTC; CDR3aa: CASSSYYEQYF
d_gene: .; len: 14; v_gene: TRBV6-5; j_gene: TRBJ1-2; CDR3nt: TGTGCCAGCCATGACCCCCAGAGGAACTATGGCTACACCTTC; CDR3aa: CASHDPQRNYGYTF
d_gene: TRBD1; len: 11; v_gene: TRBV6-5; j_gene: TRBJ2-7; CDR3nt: TGTGCCAGCAGTAATTCACAGGGGGAGTACTTC; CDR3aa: CASSNSQGEYF
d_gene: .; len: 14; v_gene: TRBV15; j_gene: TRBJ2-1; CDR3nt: TGTGCCACCAGCAGAGATCTCTCCTTTCCCGAGCAGTTCTTC; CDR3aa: CATSRDLSFPEQFF
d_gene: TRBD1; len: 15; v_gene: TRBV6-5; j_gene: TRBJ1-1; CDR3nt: TGTGCCAGCAGGAGAAGACAGGGCTTAAACACTGAAGCTTTCTTT; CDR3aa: CASRRRQGLNTEAFF
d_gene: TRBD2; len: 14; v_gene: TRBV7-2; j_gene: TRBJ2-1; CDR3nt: TGTGCCAGCAGCATAGGACTAGCGGCAAATGAGCAGTTCTTC; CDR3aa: CASSIGLAANEQFF
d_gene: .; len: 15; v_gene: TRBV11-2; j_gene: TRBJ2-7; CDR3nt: TGTGCCAGCAGCTTAGCCGGGGTCTCACCCTACGAGCAGTACTTC; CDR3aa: CASSLAGVSPYEQYF
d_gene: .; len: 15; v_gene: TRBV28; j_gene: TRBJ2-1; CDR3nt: TGTGCCAGCACCCCAACTAGCACAGGCTACAATGAGCAGTTCTTC; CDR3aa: CASTPTSTGYNEQFF
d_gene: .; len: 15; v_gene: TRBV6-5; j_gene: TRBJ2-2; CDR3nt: TGTGCCAGCAGTTACTCGTGGGGCGGCACCGGGGAGCTGTTTTTT; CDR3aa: CASSYSWGGTGELFF
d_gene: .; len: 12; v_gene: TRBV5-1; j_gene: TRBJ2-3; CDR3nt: TGCGCCAGCAGCTTGGCCTTTGATACGCAGTATTTT; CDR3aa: CASSLAFDTQYF
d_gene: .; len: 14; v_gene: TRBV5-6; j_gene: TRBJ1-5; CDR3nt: TGTGCCAGCAGCTTAGGCAGGGTCGCTCAGCCCCAGCATTTT; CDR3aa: CASSLGRVAQPQHF
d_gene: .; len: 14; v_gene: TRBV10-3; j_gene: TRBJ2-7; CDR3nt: TGTGCCATCAGTGAGTCGGTTTTCCGGGACGAGCAGTACTTC; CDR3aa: CAISESVFRDEQYF
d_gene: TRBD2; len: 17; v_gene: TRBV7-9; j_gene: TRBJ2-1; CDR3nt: TGTGCCAGCAGCTGGCCGGGAGGCCCCGGGGAGGACAATGAGCAGTTCTTC; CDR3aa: CASSWPGGPGEDNEQFF
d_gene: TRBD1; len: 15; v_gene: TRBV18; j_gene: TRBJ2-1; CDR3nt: TGTGCCAGCTCACCTGACAGGGGTGACGACAATGAGCAGTTCTTC; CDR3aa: CASSPDRGDDNEQFF
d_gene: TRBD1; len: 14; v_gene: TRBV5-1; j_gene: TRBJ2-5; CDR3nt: TGCGCCAGCAGCTACGGACAGGGTCAGGGGACCCAGTACTTC; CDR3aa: CASSYGQGQGTQYF
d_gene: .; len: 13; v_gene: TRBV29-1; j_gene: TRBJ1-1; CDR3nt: TGCAGCGTTGGCACGGTCATGAACACTGAAGCTTTCTTT; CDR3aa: CSVGTVMNTEAFF
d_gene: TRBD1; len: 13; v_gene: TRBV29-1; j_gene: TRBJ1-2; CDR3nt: TGCAGCGTGCCAGGGGGCGACGGCTATGGCTACACCTTC; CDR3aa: CSVPGGDGYGYTF
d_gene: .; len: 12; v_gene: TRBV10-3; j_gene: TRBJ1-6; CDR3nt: TGTGCCATCAGTGAGTCGACGGAGCCCCTCCACTTT; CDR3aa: CAISESTEPLHF